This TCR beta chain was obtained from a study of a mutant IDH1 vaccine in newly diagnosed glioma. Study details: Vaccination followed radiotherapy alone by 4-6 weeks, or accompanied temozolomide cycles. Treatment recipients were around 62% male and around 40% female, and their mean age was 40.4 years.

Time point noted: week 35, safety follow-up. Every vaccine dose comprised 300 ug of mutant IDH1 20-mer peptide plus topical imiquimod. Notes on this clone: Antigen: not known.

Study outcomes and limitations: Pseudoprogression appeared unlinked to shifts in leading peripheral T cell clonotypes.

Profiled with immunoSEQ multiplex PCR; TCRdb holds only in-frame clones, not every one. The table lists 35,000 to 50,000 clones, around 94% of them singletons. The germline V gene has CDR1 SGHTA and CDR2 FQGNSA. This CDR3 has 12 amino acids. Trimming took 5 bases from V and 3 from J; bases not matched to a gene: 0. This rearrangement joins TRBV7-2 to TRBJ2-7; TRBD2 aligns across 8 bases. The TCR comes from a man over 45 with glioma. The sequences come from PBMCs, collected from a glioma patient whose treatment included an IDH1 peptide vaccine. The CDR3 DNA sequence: TGTGCCAGCAGCACTAGCGGCTACGAGCAGTACTTC. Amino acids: CASSTSGYEQYF.